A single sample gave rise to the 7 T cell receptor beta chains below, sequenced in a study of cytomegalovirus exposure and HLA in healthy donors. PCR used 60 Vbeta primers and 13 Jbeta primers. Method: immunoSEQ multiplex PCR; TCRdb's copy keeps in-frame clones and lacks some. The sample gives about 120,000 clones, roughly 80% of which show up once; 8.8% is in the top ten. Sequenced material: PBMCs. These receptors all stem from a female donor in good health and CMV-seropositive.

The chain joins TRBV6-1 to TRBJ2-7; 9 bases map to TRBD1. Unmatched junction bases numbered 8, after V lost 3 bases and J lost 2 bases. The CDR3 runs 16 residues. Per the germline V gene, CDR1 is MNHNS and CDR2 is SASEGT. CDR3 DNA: TGTGCCAGCAGTGATGAAGGGACAGGGAAGCCCTACGAGCAGTACTTC. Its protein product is CASSDEGTGKPYEQYF.

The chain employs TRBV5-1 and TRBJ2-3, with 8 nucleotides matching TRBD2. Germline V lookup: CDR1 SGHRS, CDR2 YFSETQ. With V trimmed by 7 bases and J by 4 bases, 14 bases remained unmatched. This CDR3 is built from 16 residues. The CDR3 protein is CASRPPGGGNADTQYF. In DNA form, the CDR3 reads TGCGCCAGCCGCCCTCCTGGCGGGGGGAATGCAGATACGCAGTATTTT. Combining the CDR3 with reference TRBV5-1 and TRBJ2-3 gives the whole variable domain KAGVTQTPRYLIKTRGQQVTLSCSPISGHRSVSWYQQTPGQGLQFLFEYFSETQRNKGNFPGRFSGRQFSNSRSEMNVSTLELGDSALYLCASRPPGGGNADTQYFGPGTRLTVL.

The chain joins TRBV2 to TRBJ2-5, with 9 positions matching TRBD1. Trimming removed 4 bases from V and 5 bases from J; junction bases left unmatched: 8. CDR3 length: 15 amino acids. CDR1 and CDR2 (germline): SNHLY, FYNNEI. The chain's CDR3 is CASSGDRDRGETQYF. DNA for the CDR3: TGTGCCAGCAGTGGGGACAGGGACCGGGGGGAGACCCAGTACTTC.

CDR3 region: CASGYEQFF. Written as DNA, the CDR3 is TGTGCCAGCGGCTATGAGCAGTTCTTC. This chain links TRBV27 with TRBJ2-1; D uncertain. This CDR3 is 9 amino acids long. Per germline, CDR1 MNHEY and CDR2 SMNVEV (reference sequence). Trimming took 8 bases from V and 8 from J, leaving 4 bases between them.

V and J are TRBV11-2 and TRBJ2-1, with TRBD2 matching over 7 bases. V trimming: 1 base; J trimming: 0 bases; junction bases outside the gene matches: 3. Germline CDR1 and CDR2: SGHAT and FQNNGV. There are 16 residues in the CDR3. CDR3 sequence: CASSLGPGGSYNEQFF. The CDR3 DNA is TGTGCCAGCAGCTTAGGCCCGGGGGGCTCCTACAATGAGCAGTTCTTC.

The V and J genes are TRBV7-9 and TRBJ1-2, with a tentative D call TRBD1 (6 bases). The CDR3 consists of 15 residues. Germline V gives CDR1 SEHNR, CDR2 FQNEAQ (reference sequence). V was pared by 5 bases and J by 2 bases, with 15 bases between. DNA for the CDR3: TGTGCCAGCAGCCCAGGGGTAGGGGGAAACTATGGCTACACCTTC. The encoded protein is CASSPGVGGNYGYTF.

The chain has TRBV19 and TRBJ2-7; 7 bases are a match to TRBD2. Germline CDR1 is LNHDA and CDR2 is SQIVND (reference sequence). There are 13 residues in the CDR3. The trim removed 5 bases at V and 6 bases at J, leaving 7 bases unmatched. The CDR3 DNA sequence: TGTGCCAGTAGTCCGGGACTACCTTCCGAGCAGTACTTC. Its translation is CASSPGLPSEQYF.